This record covers a single TCR beta chain. The data originate from a study of blood T cell repertoires in COVID-19. Overall study context: Nucleic acid was either cDNA or gDNA, and it came from T cells, B-cell-depleted T cells, or PBMCs.

Original processing methods: Reference gene primer amplification in the assay estimated nucleated cell counts. Assay used: immunoSEQ multiplex PCR; TCRdb lists only in-frame clones, some missing. V, J and clone size were drawn from that table, and D and trimming were deduced from the DNA. The data show roughly 35,000 clones, with 80% seen just once and less than 35% held by the top ten. The sequence was collected from a man older than 75 with acute or convalescent COVID-19. Sequenced: peripheral blood.

CDR3 protein: CASRLGLAGVYEQYF. The CDR3 nucleotides read TGTGCCAGCAGACTGGGACTAGCGGGAGTGTACGAGCAGTACTTC. This sequence joins TRBV6-5 and TRBJ2-7; 14 positions match TRBD2. With V trimmed by 6 bases and J by 4 bases, 5 bases remained unmatched. This CDR3 region has 15 residues. CDR1 is MNHEY, CDR2 SVGAGI, per germline.